This entry features one TCR beta chain sequence. The sample belongs to a study of control samples from healthy donors and cancer patients. Data came from immunoSEQ multiplex PCR; TCRdb stores just in-frame clones and leaves some out. Counted here are fewer than 200,000 clones, roughly 93% occurring once; the ten biggest clones make up over 4%. The source is a woman aged 55-70 years in good health. Sequencing used blood.

The CDR3 protein is CASSFYDEQYF. In DNA form, the CDR3 reads TGTGCCAGCAGCTTCTATGACGAGCAGTACTTC. The gene calls are TRBV5-8 and TRBJ2-7; D gene uncertain. The CDR3 runs 11 residues. The germline gives CDR1 SGHTS, CDR2 YDEGEE. V was trimmed by 2 bases and J by 5 bases, leaving 5 bases between them.